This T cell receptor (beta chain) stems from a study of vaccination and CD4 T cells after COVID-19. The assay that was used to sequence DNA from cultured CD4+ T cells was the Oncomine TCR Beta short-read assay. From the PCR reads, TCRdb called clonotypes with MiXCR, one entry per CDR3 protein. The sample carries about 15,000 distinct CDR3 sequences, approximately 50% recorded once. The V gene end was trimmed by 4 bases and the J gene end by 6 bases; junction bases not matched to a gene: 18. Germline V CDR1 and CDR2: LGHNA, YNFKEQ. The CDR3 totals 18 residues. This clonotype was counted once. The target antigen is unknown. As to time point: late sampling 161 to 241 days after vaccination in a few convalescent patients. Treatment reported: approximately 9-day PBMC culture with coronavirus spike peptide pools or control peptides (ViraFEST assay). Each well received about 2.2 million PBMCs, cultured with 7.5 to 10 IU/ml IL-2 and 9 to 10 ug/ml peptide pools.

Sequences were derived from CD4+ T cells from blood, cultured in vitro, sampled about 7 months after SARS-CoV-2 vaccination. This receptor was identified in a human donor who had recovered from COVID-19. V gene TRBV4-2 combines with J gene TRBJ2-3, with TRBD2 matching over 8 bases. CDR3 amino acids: CASSLRPPGGSGIDTQYF. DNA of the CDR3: TGTGCCAGCAGCCTTAGGCCCCCGGGGGGTAGCGGGATCGATACGCAGTATTTT.